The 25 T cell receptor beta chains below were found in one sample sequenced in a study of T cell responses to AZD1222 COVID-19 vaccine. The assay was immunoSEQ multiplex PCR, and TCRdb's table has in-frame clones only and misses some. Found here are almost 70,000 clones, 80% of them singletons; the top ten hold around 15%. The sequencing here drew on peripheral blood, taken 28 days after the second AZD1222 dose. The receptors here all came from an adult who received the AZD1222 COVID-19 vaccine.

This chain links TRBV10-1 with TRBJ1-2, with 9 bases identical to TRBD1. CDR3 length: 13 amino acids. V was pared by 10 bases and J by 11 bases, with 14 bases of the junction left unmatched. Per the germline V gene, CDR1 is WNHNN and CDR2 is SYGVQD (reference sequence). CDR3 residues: CANSSPGTGTYTF. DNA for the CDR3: TGCGCCAACTCGAGTCCCGGGACAGGGACTTACACCTTC.

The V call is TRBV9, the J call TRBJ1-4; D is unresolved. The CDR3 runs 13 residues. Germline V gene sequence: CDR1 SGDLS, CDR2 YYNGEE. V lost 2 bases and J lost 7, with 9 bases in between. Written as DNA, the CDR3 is TGTGCCAGCAGCGTCGTTAGCGGTGAAAAACTGTTTTTT. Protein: CASSVVSGEKLFF.

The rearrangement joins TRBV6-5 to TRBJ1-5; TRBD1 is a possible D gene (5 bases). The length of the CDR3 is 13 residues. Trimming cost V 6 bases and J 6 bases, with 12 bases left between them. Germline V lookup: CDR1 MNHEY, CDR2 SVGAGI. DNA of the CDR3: TGTGCCAGCAGCTCCCCGGGGGGTCAGCCCCAGCATTTT. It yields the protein CASSSPGGQPQHF.

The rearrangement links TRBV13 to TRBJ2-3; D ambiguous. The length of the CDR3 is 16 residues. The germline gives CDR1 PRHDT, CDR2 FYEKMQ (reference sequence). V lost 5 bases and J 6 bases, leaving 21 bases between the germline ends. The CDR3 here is CASSHRTRRVTDTQYF. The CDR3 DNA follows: TGTGCCAGCAGCCACAGAACCAGGAGAGTAACGGATACGCAGTATTTT.

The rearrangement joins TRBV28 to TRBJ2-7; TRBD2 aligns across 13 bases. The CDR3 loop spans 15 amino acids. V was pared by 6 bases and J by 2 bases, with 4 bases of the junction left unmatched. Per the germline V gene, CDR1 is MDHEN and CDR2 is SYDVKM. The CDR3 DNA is TGTGCCAGCAGGACTAGCGGGGGGACCGCCTACGAGCAGTACTTC. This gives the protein CASRTSGGTAYEQYF.

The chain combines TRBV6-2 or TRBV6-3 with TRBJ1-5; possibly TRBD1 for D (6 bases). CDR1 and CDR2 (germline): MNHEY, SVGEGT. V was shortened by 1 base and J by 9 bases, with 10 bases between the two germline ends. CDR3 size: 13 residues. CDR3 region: CASSYYGGSPQHF. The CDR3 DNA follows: TGTGCCAGCAGTTACTACGGGGGCTCGCCCCAGCATTTT.

CDR3 residues: CASSKSSYNEQFF. The CDR3 nucleotides are TGCGCCAGTAGCAAGAGCTCCTACAATGAGCAGTTCTTC. V is TRBV10-1 and J is TRBJ2-1, with D hard to call. The CDR3 runs 13 residues. Looked up from germline, CDR1 is WNHNN and CDR2 is SYGVQD (reference sequence). V shed 9 bases and J shed 0 bases, with 9 bases lying between them.

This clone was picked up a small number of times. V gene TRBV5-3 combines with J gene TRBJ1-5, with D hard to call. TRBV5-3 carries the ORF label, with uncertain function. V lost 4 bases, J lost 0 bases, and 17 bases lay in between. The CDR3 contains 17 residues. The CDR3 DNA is TGTGCCAGAAGCCGCTTCCAGAGTACCTTTAGCAATCAGCCCCAGCATTTT. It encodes CARSRFQSTFSNQPQHF.

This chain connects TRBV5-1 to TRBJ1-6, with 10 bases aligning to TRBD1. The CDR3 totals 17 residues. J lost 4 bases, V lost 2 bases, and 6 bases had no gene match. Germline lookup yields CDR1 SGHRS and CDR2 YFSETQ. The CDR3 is CASSLYGQGGYNSPLHF. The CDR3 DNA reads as TGCGCCAGCAGCTTATACGGACAGGGGGGGTATAATTCACCCCTCCACTTT.

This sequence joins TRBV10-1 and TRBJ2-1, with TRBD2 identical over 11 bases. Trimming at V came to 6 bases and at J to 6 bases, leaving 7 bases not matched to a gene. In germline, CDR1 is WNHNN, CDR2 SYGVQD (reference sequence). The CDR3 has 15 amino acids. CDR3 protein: CASSSIAGGPNEQFF. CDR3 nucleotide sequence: TGCGCCAGCAGCTCCATAGCGGGGGGGCCCAATGAGCAGTTCTTC.

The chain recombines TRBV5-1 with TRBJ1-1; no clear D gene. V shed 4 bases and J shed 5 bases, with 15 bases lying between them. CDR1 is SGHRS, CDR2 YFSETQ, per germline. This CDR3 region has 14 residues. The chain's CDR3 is CASSGSVGNTEAFF. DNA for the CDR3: TGCGCCAGCAGCGGGTCGGTGGGGAATACTGAAGCTTTCTTT.

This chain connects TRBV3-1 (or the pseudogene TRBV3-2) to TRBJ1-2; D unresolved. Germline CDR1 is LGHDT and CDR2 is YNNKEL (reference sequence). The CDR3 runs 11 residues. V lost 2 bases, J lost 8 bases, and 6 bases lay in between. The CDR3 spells CASSQSVGYTF. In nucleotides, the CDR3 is TGTGCCAGCAGCCAAAGCGTCGGCTACACCTTC.

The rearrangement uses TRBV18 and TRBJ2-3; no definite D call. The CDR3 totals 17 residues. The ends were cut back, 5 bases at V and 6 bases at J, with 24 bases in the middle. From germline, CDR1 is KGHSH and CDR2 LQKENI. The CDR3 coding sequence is TGTGCCAGCTCATCGCGCGTCGCAGCTCGAAAGGCGGATACGCAGTATTTT. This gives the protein CASSSRVAARKADTQYF. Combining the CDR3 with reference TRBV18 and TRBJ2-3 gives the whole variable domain NAGVMQNPRHLVRRRGQEARLRCSPMKGHSHVYWYRQLPEEGLKFMVYLQKENIIDESGMPKERFSAEFPKEGPSILRIQQVVRGDSAAYFCASSSRVAARKADTQYFGPGTRLTVL.

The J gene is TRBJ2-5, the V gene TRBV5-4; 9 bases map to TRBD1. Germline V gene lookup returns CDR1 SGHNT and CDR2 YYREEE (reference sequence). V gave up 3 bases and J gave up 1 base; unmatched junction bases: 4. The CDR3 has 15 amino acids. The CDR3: CASSSLQGAQETQYF. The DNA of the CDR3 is TGTGCCAGCAGCTCCTTACAGGGGGCCCAAGAGACCCAGTACTTC.

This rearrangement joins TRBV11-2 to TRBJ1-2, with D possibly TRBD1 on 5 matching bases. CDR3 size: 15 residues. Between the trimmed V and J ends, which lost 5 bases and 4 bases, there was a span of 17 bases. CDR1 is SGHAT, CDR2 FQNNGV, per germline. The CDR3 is CASSPFGQGVYGYTF. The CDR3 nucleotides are TGTGCCAGCAGCCCCTTTGGGCAGGGAGTCTATGGCTACACCTTC. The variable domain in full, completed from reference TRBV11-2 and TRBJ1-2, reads EAGVAQSPRYKIIEKRQSVAFWCNPISGHATLYWYQQILGQGPKLLIQFQNNGVVDDSQLPKDRFSAERLKGVDSTLKIQPAKLEDSAVYLCASSPFGQGVYGYTFGSGTRLTVV.

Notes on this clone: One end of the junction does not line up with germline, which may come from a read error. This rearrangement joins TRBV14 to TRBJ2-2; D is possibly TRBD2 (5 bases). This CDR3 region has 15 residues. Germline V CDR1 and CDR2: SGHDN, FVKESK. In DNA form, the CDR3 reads TGTGCCAGCAGCCGTATAGCCCCGCAGCACCGGGGAGCTGTTTTT. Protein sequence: CASSRIAPQHRGAVF.

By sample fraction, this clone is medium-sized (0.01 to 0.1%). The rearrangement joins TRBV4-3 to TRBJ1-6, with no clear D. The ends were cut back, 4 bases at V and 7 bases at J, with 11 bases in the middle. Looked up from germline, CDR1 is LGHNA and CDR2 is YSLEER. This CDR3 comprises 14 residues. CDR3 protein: CASSPTQENSPLHF. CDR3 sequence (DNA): TGCGCCAGCAGCCCGACCCAGGAAAATTCACCCCTCCACTTT.

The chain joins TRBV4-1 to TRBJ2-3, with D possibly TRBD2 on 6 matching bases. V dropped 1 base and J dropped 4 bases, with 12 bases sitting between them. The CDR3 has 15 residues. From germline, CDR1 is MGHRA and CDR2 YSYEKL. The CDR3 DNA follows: TGCGCCAGCAGCCAAGGGGAGGTAGCCTCAGATACGCAGTATTTT. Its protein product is CASSQGEVASDTQYF.

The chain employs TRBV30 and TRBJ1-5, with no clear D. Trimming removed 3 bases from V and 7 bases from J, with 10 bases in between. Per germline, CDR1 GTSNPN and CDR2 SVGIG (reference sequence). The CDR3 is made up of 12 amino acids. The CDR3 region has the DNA TGTGCCTGGAGCGGAATTGGACAGCCCCAGCATTTT. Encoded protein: CAWSGIGQPQHF.

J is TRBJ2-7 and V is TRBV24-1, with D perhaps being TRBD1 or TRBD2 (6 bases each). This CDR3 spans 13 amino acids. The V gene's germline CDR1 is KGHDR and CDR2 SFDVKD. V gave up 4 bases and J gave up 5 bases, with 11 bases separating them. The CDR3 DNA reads TGTGCCACCAGTGAGGGGGGCGGGGACGAGCAGTACTTC. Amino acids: CATSEGGGDEQYF.

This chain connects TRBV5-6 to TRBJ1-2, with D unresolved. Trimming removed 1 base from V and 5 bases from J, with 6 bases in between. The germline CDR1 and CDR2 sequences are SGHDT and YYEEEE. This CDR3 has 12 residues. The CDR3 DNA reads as TGTGCCAGCAGCTTGAGTGAATATGGCTACACCTTC. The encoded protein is CASSLSEYGYTF.

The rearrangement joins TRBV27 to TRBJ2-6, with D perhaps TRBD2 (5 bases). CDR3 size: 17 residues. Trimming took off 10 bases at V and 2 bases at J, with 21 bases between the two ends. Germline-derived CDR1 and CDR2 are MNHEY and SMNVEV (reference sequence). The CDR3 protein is CATLEIGLRAGANVLTF. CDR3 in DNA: TGTGCCACCCTGGAGATAGGACTTCGCGCTGGGGCCAACGTCCTGACTTTC.

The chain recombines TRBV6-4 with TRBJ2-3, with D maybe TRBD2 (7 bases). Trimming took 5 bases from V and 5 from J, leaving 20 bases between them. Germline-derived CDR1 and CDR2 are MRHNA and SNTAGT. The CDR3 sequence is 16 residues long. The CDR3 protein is CASSHQRGGGQDTQYF. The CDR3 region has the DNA TGTGCCAGCAGTCACCAGCGAGGCGGGGGCCAAGATACGCAGTATTTT.

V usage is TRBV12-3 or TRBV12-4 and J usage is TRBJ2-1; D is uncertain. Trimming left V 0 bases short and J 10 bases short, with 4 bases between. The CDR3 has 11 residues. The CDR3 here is CASSLAGEQFF. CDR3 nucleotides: TGTGCCAGCAGTTTAGCGGGGGAGCAGTTCTTC.

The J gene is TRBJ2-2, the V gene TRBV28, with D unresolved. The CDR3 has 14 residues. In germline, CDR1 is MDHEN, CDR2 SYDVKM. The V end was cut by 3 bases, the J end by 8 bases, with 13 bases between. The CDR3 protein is CASSFSQLLGELFF. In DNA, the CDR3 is TGTGCCAGCAGTTTCTCCCAACTATTGGGGGAGCTGTTTTTT. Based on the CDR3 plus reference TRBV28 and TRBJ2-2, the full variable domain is DVKVTQSSRYLVKRTGEKVFLECVQDMDHENMFWYRQDPGLGLRLIYFSYDVKMKEKGDIPEGYSVSREKKERFSLILESASTNQTSMYLCASSFSQLLGELFFGEGSRLTVL.